Each of the 13 T cell receptor beta chains below was sequenced from the same sample in a study. TCRdb independently ran MiXCR on the reads; one entry per CDR3 protein. The top ten clones hold 5% to 5.5% of a sample with about 5,800 distinct CDR3 sequences, around 9.1% of them seen once. Source material: CD4+ T cells from synovial fluid. Every receptor here comes from a human donor with rheumatoid arthritis.

Ten or more counts support this clonotype. The chain employs TRBV9 and TRBJ1-1; TRBD1 matches 10 bases. Germline V lookup: CDR1 SGDLS, CDR2 YYNGEE. This CDR3 is built from 14 residues. V lost 0 bases and J lost 5; bases outside the gene matches: 1. CDR3 region: CASSVVGQGTEAFF. Written as DNA, the CDR3 is TGTGCCAGCAGCGTAGTGGGACAGGGGACTGAAGCTTTCTTT.

This clonotype was seen repeatedly, ten times or more. This sequence joins TRBV7-3 and TRBJ2-7, with TRBD1 matching over 7 bases. The CDR3 sequence is 14 residues long. CDR1 is SGHTA, CDR2 FQGTGA, per germline. The ends lost 5 bases at V and 0 bases at J; junction bases unmatched: 4. The CDR3 protein is CASSRQGGSYEQYF. Written as DNA, the CDR3 is TGTGCCAGCAGCCGACAGGGTGGCTCCTACGAGCAGTACTTC. The full variable domain, rest sourced from reference TRBV7-3 and TRBJ2-7, is GAGVSQTPSNKVTEKGKYVELRCDPISGHTALYWYRQSLGQGPEFLIYFQGTGAADDSGLPNDRFFAVRPEGSVSTLKIQRTERGDSAVYLCASSRQGGSYEQYFGPGTRLTVT.

The rearrangement uses TRBV18 and TRBJ2-7; 7 bases align to TRBD2. From germline, CDR1 is KGHSH and CDR2 LQKENI. V lost 3 bases, J lost 6 bases, and 14 bases stayed unmatched. CDR3 length: 16 residues. The CDR3: CASSPNIPELASEQYF. The CDR3 DNA is TGTGCCAGCTCACCCAACATCCCGGAACTAGCGAGCGAGCAGTACTTC.

In its sample, this clonotype was seen many times. V gene TRBV10-3 combines with J gene TRBJ2-1; TRBD2 matches 8 bases. J lost 6 bases, V lost 8 bases, and 9 bases had no gene match. Germline CDR1 is ENHRY and CDR2 is SYGVKD. CDR3 length: 14 amino acids. The CDR3 nucleotides are TGTGCCATCGCGGAGGGGACTAGTTTCAATGAGCAGTTCTTC. Translating gives CAIAEGTSFNEQFF.

In this sample, this clonotype is medium-sized. The chain carries TRBV18 and TRBJ2-1; D is perhaps TRBD1 or TRBD2 (5 bases each). The CDR3 has 15 amino acids. The germline V gene encodes CDR1 KGHSH and CDR2 LQKENI. Trimming left V 5 bases short and J 7 bases short, with 18 bases between. CDR3 protein: CASSLRDGRGNEQFF. The CDR3 region has the DNA TGTGCCAGCTCATTACGGGACGGTAGAGGGAATGAGCAGTTCTTC.

This clonotype was picked up a small number of times. The rearrangement links TRBV7-9 to TRBJ2-7, with D unclear. The CDR3 contains 11 residues. Trimming cost V 5 bases and J 6 bases, with 8 bases left between them. The V gene's germline CDR1 is SEHNR and CDR2 FQNEAQ (reference sequence). The CDR3 sequence is CASSLTSEQYF. The DNA for the CDR3 is TGTGCCAGCAGCCTCACCTCCGAGCAGTACTTC.

This clonotype came up many times. The V gene is TRBV29-1, the J gene TRBJ2-7; TRBD1 might be the D (7 bases). Germline CDR1 and CDR2: SQVTM and ANQGSEA. This CDR3 is 14 amino acids long. V was trimmed by 2 bases and J by 6 bases, leaving 17 bases between them. CDR3: CSVEKALQGGEQYF. In nucleotides, the CDR3 is TGCAGCGTTGAAAAGGCTCTTCAGGGGGGCGAGCAGTACTTC.

By share, this clonotype ranks as medium-sized. The genes are TRBV4-2 and TRBJ2-5; 9 nucleotides agree with TRBD2. With V trimmed by 1 base and J by 1 base, 4 bases remained unmatched. The CDR3 length is 16 residues. The germline V gene encodes CDR1 LGHNA and CDR2 YNFKEQ. CDR3 protein: CASSQGNSGSQETQYF. CDR3 bases: TGTGCCAGCAGCCAAGGCAATAGCGGGAGCCAAGAGACCCAGTACTTC.

This clonotype is classed as medium-sized. The gene calls are TRBV18 and TRBJ2-1; 10 bases agree with TRBD1. The CDR3 runs 14 residues. The germline V gene encodes CDR1 KGHSH and CDR2 LQKENI. The V gene end was trimmed by 4 bases and the J gene end by 8 bases; junction bases not matched to a gene: 5. CDR3 protein: CASSLGTGDDEQFF. The CDR3 nucleotides are TGTGCCAGCTCACTGGGGACAGGGGACGATGAGCAGTTCTTC. The entire variable domain, with the rest obtained from reference TRBV18 and TRBJ2-1, is as follows: NAGVMQNPRHLVRRRGQEARLRCSPMKGHSHVYWYRQLPEEGLKFMVYLQKENIIDESGMPKERFSAEFPKEGPSILRIQQVVRGDSAAYFCASSLGTGDDEQFFGPGTRLTVL.

This clonotype is labeled medium-sized (0.01 to 0.1%). The chain uses TRBV18 and TRBJ2-2, with D tentatively TRBD1 (5 bases). The CDR3 loop spans 15 amino acids. V was clipped by 3 bases and J by 5 bases, with 13 bases between them. Germline V lookup: CDR1 KGHSH, CDR2 LQKENI. The CDR3 region has the DNA TGTGCCAGCTCACCCGGACACCTGAGAACCGGGGAGCTGTTTTTT. Translated: CASSPGHLRTGELFF.

This clonotype counts as medium-sized (0.01 to 0.1%). The gene calls are TRBV10-3 and TRBJ2-1, with 7 bases matching TRBD2. Losses at the gene ends were 4 bases for V and 2 bases for J; bases not matched to a gene: 2. Looked up from germline, CDR1 is ENHRY and CDR2 is SYGVKD. The CDR3 loop spans 14 amino acids. The chain's CDR3 is CAISGGTTYNEQFF. The DNA for the CDR3 is TGTGCCATCAGTGGGGGGACTACCTACAATGAGCAGTTCTTC.

The CDR3 bases are TGTGCCAGCAGCGGGACAGGGAGCACACATAGCAATCAGCCCCAGCATTTT. Residues: CASSGTGSTHSNQPQHF. The V call is TRBV6-1, the J call TRBJ1-5; TRBD1 aligns across 9 bases. The CDR3 contains 17 residues. The trim removed 6 bases at V and 0 bases at J, leaving 9 bases unmatched. CDR1 is MNHNS, CDR2 SASEGT, per germline.

This clonotype has more than one count but fewer than ten. The chain couples TRBV18 to TRBJ2-5; 7 nucleotides match TRBD1. V lost 1 base, J lost 1 base, and 9 bases stayed unmatched. Germline assignment: CDR1 KGHSH and CDR2 LQKENI. The CDR3 has 17 amino acids. The CDR3 DNA is TGTGCCAGCTCACCACGTGGCACAGGGGCGGGCCAAGAGACCCAGTACTTC. Protein: CASSPRGTGAGQETQYF.